This T cell receptor (beta chain) was obtained from a study of technical replicates of blood from a few donors (TCRdb year 2017). Libraries were built with the immunoSEQ multiplex PCR assay. TCRdb re-hosts the immuneACCESS table, in-frame sequences only. Its copies lack some clones; in the studies checked, an unresolved V gene accounts for under half of them, and the cause for the rest is not known. The sample has about 58,000 clones on record, roughly 91% of them singletons. The ten top clones hold approximately 3.6% of the sample. Inclusive of the bounding cysteine and phenylalanine, the CDR3 is 16 residues long. The only DNA kept is the CDR3, 48 bases in frame from the first base. CDR1 is given as LGHNA and CDR2 as YSLEER, both from the germline V gene. V loses 3 bases, J loses 2 bases, and the germline ends lie 16 bases apart. As to this clone: The clone's antigen remains unknown. No per-base quality is available; no much larger clone lies one base away.

This sequence originates from a human donor in good health. Some clones in this sample may be carry-over from other donors' samples. Source material: PBMCs. The sequence links TRBV4-3 to TRBJ1-2, with a weak D call of TRBD1 (5 bases match). The bases read TGCGCCAGCAGCCAGGGATATTTGGGGCTAAACTATGGCTACACCTTC. Its protein reads: CASSQGYLGLNYGYTF.